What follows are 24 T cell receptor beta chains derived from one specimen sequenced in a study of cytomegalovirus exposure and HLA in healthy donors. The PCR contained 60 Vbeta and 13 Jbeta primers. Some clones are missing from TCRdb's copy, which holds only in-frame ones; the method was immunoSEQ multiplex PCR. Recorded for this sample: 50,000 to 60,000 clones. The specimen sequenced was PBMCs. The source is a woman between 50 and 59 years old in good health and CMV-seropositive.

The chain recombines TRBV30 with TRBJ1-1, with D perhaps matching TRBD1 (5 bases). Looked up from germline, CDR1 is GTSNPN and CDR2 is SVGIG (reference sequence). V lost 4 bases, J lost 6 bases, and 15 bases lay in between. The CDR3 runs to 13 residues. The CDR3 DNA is TGTGCCTGGATAGCAGGGAGGAGGCCTGAAGCTTTCTTT. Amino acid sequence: CAWIAGRRPEAFF. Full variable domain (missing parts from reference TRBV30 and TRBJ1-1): SQTIHQWPATLVQPVGSPLSLECTVEGTSNPNLYWYRQAAGRGLQLLFYSVGIGQISSEVPQNLSASRPQDRQFILSSKKLLLSDSGFYLCAWIAGRRPEAFFGQGTRLTVV.

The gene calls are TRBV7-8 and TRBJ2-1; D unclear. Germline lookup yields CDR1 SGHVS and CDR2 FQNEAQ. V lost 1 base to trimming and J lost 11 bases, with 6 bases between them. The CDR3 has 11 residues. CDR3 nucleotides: TGTGCCAGCAGCTTAGGGGCAAAGCAGTTCTTC. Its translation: CASSLGAKQFF.

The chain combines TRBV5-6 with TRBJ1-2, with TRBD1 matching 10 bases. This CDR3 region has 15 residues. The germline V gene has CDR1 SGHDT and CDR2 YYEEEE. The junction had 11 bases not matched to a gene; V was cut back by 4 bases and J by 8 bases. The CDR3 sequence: CASSPLGTGVRGYTF. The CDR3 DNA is TGTGCCAGCAGCCCCCTCGGGACAGGGGTTCGGGGCTACACCTTC.

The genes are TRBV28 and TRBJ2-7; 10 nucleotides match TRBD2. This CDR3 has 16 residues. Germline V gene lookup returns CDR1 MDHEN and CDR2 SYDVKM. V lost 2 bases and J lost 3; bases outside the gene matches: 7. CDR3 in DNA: TGTGCCAGCAGTTTAATCGGGACTAGCGCTTTCTACGAGCAGTACTTC. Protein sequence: CASSLIGTSAFYEQYF.

CDR3 region: CASSYSRGGGMGEQYF. In DNA form, the CDR3 reads TGTGCCAGCAGTTACTCCCGGGGAGGGGGAATGGGCGAGCAGTACTTC. The rearrangement uses TRBV6-5 and TRBJ2-7, with D tentatively TRBD2 (7 bases). The germline V gene encodes CDR1 MNHEY and CDR2 SVGAGI. There are 16 residues in the CDR3. V lost 0 bases and J 6 bases, leaving 18 bases between the germline ends.

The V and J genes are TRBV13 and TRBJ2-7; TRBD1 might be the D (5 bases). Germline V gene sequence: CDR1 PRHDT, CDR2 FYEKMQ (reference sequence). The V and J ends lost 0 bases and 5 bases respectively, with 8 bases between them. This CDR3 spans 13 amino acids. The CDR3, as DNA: TGTGCCAGCAGCTTAGGAGGGGTTAACGAGCAGTACTTC. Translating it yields CASSLGGVNEQYF. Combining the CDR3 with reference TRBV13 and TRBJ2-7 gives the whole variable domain AAGVIQSPRHLIKEKRETATLKCYPIPRHDTVYWYQQGPGQDPQFLISFYEKMQSDKGSIPDRFSAQQFSDYHSELNMSSLELGDSALYFCASSLGGVNEQYFGPGTRLTVT.

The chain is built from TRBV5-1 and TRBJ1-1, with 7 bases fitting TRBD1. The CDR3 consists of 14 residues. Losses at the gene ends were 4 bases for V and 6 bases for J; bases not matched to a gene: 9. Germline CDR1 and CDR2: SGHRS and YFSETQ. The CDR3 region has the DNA TGCGCCAGCAGCGTCGAACAGGGGATCCCTGAAGCTTTCTTT. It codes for CASSVEQGIPEAFF. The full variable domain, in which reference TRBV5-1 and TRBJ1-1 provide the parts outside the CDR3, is KAGVTQTPRYLIKTRGQQVTLSCSPISGHRSVSWYQQTPGQGLQFLFEYFSETQRNKGNFPGRFSGRQFSNSRSEMNVSTLELGDSALYLCASSVEQGIPEAFFGQGTRLTVV.

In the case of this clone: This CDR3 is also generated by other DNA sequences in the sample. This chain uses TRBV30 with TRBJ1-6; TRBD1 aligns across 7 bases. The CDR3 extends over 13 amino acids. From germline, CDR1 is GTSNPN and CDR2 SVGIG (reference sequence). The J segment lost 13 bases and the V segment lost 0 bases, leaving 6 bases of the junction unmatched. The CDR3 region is CAWSVGTASPLHF. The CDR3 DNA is TGTGCCTGGAGTGTGGGGACAGCTTCGCCCCTCCACTTT.

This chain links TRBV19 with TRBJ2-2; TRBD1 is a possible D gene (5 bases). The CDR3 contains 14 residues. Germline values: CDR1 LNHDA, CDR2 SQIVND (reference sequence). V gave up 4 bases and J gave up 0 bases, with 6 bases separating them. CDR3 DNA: TGTGCCAGTAGTACAGGGCCGAACACCGGGGAGCTGTTTTTT. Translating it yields CASSTGPNTGELFF.

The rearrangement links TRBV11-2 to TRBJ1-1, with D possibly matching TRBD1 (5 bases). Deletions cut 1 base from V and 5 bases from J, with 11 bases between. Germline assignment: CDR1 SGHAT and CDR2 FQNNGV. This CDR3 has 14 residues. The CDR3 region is CASSLVQGRTEAFF. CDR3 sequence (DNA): TGTGCCAGCAGCTTAGTTCAGGGAAGGACTGAAGCTTTCTTT.

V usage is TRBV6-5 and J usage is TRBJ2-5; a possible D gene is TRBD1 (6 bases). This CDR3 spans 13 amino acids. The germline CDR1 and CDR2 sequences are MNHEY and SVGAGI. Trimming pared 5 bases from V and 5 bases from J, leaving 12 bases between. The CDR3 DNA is TGTGCCAGCAGTGCCTACAGGGATGAGACCCAGTACTTC. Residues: CASSAYRDETQYF.

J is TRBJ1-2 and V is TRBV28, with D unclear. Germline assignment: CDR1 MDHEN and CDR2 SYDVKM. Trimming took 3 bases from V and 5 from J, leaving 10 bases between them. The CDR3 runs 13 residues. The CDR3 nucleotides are TGTGCCAGCAGTTTCGACAAGAATTATGGCTACACCTTC. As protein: CASSFDKNYGYTF.

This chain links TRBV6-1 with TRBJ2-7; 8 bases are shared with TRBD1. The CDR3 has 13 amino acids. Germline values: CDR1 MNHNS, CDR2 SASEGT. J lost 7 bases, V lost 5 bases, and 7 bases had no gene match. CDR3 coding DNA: TGTGCCAGCAGTAGCCAGGGGGCAGGGGAGCAGTACTTC. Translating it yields CASSSQGAGEQYF.

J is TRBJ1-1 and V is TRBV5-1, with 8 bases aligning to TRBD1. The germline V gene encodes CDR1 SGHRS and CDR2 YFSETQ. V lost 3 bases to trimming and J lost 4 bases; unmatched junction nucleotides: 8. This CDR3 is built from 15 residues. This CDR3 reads CASSSDRGGGTEAFF. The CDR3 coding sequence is TGCGCCAGCAGCTCCGACAGGGGAGGGGGCACTGAAGCTTTCTTT.

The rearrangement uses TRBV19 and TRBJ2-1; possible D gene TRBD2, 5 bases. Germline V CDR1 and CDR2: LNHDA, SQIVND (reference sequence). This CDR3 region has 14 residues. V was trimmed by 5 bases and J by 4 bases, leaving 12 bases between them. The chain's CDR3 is CASSETTIYNEQFF. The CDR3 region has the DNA TGTGCCAGTAGTGAGACTACCATTTACAATGAGCAGTTCTTC.

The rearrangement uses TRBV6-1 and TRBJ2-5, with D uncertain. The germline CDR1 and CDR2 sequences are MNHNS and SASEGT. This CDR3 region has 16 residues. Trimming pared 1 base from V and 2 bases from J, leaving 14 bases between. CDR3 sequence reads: CASSEGPARTQETQYF. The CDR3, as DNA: TGTGCCAGCAGTGAAGGGCCAGCGCGAACACAAGAGACCCAGTACTTC.

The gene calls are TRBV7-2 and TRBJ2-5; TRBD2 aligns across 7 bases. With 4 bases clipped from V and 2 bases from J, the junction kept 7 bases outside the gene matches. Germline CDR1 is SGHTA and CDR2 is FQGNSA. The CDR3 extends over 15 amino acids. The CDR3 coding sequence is TGTGCCAGCAGCTGGGACTACCACCGACAAGAGACCCAGTACTTC. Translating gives CASSWDYHRQETQYF.

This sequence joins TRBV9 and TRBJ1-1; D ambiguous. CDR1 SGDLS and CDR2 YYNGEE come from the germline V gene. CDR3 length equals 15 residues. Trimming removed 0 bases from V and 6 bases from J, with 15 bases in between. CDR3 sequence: CASSVAGTENSEAFF. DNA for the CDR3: TGTGCCAGCAGCGTAGCTGGTACAGAAAATTCTGAAGCTTTCTTT.

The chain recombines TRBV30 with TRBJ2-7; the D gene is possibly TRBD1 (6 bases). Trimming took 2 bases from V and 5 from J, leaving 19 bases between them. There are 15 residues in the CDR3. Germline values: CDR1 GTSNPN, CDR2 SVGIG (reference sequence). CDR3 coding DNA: TGTGCCTGGAGTCCCCTCCCCAGTCGGGACAACGAGCAGTACTTC. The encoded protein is CAWSPLPSRDNEQYF. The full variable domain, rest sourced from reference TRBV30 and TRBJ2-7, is SQTIHQWPATLVQPVGSPLSLECTVEGTSNPNLYWYRQAAGRGLQLLFYSVGIGQISSEVPQNLSASRPQDRQFILSSKKLLLSDSGFYLCAWSPLPSRDNEQYFGPGTRLTVT.

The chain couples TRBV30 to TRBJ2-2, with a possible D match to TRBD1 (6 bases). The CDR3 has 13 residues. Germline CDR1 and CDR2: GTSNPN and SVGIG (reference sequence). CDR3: CGWGQMNTGELFF. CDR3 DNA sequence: TGTGGATGGGGGCAGATGAACACCGGGGAGCTGTTTTTT.

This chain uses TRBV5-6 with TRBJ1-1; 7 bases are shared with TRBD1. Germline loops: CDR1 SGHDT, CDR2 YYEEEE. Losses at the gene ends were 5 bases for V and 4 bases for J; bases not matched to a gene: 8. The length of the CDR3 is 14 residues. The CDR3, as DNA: TGTGCCAGCAGTCTGACAGGGAGGTTCACTGAAGCTTTCTTT. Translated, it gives CASSLTGRFTEAFF.

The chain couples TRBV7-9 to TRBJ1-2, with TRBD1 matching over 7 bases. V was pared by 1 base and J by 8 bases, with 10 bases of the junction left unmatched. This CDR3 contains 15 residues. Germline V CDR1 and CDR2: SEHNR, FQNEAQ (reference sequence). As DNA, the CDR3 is TGTGCCAGCAGCTTAGTATTAGGACAGGCCGGCGGCTACACCTTC. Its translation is CASSLVLGQAGGYTF. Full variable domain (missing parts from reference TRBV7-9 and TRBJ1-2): DTGVSQNPRHKITKRGQNVTFRCDPISEHNRLYWYRQTLGQGPEFLTYFQNEAQLEKSRLLSDRFSAERPKGSFSTLEIQRTEQGDSAMYLCASSLVLGQAGGYTFGSGTRLTVV.

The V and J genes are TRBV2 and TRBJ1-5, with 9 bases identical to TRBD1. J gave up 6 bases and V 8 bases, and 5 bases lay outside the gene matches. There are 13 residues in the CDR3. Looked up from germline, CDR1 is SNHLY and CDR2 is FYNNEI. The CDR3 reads CASRDREIQPQHF. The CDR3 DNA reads TGTGCCAGCCGGGACAGGGAAATTCAGCCCCAGCATTTT.

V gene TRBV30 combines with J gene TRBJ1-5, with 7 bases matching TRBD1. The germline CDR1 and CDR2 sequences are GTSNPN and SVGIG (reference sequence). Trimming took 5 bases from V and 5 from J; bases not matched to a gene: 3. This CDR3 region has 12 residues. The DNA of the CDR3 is TGTGCCTGGGGGACAGCTTATCAGCCCCAGCATTTT. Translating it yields CAWGTAYQPQHF.